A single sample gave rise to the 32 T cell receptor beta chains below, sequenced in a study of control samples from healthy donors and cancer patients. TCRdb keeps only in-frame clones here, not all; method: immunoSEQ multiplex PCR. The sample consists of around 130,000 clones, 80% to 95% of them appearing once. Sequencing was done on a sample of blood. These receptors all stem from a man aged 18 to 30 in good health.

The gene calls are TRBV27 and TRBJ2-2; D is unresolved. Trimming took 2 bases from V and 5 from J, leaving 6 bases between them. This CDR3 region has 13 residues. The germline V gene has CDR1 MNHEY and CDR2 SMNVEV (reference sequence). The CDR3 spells CASSLRVTGELFF. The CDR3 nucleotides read TGTGCCAGCAGTTTACGCGTTACCGGGGAGCTGTTTTTT.

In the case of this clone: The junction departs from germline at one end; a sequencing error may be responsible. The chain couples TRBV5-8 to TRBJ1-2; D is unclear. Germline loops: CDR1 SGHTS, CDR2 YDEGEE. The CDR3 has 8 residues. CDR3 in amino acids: CASSPDAF. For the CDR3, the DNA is TGTGCCAGCAGCCCAGATGCCTTC.

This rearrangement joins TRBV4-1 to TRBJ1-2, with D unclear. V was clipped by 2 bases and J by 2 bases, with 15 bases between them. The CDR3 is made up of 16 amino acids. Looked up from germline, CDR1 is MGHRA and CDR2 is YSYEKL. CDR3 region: CASSQPTGGQNYGYTF. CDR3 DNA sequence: TGCGCCAGCAGCCAACCAACGGGCGGGCAAAACTATGGCTACACCTTC.

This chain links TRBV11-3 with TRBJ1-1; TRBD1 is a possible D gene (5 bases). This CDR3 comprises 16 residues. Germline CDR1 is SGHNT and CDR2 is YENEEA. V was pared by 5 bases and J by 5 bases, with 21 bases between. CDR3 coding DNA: TGTGCCAGCAGCCAGATGAGTTGGGGGGGTTGGACTGAAGCTTTCTTT. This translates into CASSQMSWGGWTEAFF.

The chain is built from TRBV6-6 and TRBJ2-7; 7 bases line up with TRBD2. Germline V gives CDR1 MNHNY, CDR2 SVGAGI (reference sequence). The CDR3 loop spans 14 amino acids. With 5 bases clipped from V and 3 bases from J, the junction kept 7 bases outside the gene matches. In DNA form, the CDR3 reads TGTGCCAGCAGTCCCCAGGCGGGGGTCTACGAGCAGTACTTC. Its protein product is CASSPQAGVYEQYF.

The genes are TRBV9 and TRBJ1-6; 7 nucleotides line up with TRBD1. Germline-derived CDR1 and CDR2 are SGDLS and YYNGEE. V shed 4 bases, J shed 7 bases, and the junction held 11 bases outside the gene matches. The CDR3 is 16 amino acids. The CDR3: CASSPTPTGRNSPLHF. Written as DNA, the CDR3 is TGTGCCAGCAGCCCAACGCCGACAGGGCGAAATTCACCCCTCCACTTT.

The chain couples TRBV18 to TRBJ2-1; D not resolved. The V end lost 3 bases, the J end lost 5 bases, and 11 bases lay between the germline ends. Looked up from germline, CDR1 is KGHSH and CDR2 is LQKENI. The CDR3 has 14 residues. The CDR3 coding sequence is TGTGCCAGCTCACCTTACTCGTTAGACAATGAGCAGTTCTTC. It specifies CASSPYSLDNEQFF.

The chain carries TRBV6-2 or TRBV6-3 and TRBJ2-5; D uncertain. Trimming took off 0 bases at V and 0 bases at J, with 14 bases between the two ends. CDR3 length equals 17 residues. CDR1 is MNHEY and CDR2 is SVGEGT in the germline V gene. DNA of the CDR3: TGTGCCAGCAGTTACTCTAGCACCTGGCGGAACCAAGAGACCCAGTACTTC. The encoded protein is CASSYSSTWRNQETQYF.

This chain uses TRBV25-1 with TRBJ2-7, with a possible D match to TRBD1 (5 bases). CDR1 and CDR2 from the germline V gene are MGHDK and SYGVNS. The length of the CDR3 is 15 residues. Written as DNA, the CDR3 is TGTGCCAGCAGTTTAGGGGTCCAAGCCTCCTACGAGCAGTGCGTC. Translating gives CASSLGVQASYEQCV.

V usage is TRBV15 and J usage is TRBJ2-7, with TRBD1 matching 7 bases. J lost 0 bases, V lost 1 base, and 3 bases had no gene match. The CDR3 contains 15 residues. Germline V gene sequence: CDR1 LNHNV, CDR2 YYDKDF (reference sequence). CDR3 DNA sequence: TGTGCCACCAGCAGAGCACAGGGGCTCTCCTACGAGCAGTACTTC. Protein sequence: CATSRAQGLSYEQYF.

The CDR3 coding sequence is TGTGCCAGCAGCTTCCTGGACAGCTCCTACGAGCAGTACTTC. Protein: CASSFLDSSYEQYF. The chain is built from TRBV7-2 and TRBJ2-7; tentatively, D is TRBD1 (6 bases). The CDR3 is 14 amino acids. CDR1 and CDR2 from the germline V gene are SGHTA and FQGNSA. V dropped 3 bases and J dropped 0 bases, with 9 bases sitting between them.

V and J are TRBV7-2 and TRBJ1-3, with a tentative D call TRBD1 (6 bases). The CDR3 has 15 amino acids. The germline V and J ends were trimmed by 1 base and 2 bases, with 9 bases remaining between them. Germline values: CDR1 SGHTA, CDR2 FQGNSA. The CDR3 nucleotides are TGTGCCAGCAGCTTAGATTGGACAGCTGGAAACACCATATATTTT. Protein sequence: CASSLDWTAGNTIYF.

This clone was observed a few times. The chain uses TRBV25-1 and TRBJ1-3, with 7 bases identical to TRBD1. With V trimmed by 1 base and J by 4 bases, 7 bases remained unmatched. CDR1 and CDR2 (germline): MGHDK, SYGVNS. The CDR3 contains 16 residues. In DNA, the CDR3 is TGTGCCAGCAGTGAATGGGTGGGGACAGTAGGAAACACCATATATTTT. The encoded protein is CASSEWVGTVGNTIYF. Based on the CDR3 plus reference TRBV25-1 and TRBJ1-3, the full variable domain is EADIYQTPRYLVIGTGKKITLECSQTMGHDKMYWYQQDPGMELHLIHYSYGVNSTEKGDLSSESTVSRIRTEHFPLTLESARPSHTSQYLCASSEWVGTVGNTIYFGEGSWLTVV.

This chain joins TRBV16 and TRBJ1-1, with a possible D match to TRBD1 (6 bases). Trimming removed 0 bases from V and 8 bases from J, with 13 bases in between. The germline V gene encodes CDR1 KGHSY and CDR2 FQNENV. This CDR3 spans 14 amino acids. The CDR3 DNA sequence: TGTGCCAGCAGCCAATCGGCAGGGGAGGCCGAAGCTTTCTTT. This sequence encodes CASSQSAGEAEAFF.

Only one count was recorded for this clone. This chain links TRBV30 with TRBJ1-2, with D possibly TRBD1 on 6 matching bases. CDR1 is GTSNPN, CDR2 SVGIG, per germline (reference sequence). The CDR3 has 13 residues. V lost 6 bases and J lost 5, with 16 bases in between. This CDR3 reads CACAAGVGYGYTF. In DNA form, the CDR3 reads TGTGCCTGCGCGGCAGGGGTAGGGTATGGCTACACCTTC.

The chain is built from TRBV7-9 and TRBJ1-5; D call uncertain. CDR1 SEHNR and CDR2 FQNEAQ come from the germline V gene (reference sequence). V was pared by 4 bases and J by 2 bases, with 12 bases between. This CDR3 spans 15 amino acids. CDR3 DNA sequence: TGTGCCAGCAGCTCGACGGAGTGGGGCAATCAGCCCCAGCATTTT. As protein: CASSSTEWGNQPQHF.

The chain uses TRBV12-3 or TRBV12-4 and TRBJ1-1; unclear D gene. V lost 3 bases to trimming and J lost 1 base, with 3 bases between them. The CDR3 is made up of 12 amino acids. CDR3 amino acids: CASSLWNTEAFF. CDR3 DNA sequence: TGTGCCAGCAGTTTGTGGAACACTGAAGCTTTCTTT.

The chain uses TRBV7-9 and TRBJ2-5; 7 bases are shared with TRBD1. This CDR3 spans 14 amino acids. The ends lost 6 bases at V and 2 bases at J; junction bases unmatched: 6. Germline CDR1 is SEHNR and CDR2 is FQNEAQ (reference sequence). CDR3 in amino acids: CASSYGTAQETQYF. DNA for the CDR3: TGTGCCAGCAGTTACGGGACAGCGCAAGAGACCCAGTACTTC.

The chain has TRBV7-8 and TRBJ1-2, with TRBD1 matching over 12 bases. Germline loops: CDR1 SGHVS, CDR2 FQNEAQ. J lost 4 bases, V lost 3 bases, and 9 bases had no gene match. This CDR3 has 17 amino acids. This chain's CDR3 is CASSFLGQGARGYGYTF. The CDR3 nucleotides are TGTGCCAGCAGCTTTCTGGGACAGGGGGCGCGAGGCTATGGCTACACCTTC.

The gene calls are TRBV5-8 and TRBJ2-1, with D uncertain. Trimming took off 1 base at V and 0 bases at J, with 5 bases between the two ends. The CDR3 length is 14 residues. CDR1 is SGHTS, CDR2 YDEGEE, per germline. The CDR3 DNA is TGTGCCAGCAGCTTGAGGAGCTCCTACAATGAGCAGTTCTTC. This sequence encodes CASSLRSSYNEQFF.

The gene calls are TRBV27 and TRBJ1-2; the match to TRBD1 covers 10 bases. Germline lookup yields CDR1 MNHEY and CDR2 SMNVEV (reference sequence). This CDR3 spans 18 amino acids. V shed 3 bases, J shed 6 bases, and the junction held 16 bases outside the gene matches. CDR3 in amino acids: CASSFYPTRTGGPDGYTF. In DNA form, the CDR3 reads TGTGCCAGCAGTTTTTATCCTACCAGGACAGGGGGGCCAGATGGCTACACCTTC.

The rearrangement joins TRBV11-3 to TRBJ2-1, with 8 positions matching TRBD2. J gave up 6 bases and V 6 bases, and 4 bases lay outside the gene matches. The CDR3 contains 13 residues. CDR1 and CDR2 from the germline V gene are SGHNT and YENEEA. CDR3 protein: CASRETSANEQFF. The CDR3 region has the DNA TGTGCCAGCAGGGAGACTAGCGCCAATGAGCAGTTCTTC.

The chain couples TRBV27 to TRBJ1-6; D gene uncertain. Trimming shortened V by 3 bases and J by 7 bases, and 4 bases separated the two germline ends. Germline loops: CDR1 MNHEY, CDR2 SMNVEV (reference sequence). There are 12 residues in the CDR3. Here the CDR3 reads CASSFINSPLHF. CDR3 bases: TGTGCCAGCAGTTTCATAAATTCACCCCTCCACTTT.

Here the CDR3 reads CASRSAETQYF. CDR3 nucleotide sequence: TGTGCCAGCAGGTCAGCGGAGACCCAGTACTTC. This sequence joins TRBV6-5 and TRBJ2-5; D not certain. The germline V gene has CDR1 MNHEY and CDR2 SVGAGI. There are 11 residues in the CDR3. V dropped 6 bases and J dropped 5 bases, with 7 bases sitting between them.

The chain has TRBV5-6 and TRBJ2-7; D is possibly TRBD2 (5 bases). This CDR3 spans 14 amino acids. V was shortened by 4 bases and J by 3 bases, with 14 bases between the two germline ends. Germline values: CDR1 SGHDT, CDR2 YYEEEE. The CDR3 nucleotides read TGTGCCAGCAGCCTTGCTCGGGGATACTACGAGCAGTACTTC. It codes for CASSLARGYYEQYF.

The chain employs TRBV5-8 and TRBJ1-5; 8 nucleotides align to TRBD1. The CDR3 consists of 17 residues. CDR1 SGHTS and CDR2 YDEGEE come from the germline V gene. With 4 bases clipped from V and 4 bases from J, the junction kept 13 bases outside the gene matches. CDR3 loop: CASSPITQGAGNQPQHF. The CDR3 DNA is TGTGCCAGCAGCCCAATTACTCAGGGGGCAGGGAATCAGCCCCAGCATTTT.

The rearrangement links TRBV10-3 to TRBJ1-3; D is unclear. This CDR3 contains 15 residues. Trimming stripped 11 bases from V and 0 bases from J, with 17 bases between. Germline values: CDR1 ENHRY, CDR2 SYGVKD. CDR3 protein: CAQTAGLSSGNTIYF. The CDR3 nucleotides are TGTGCCCAAACAGCTGGCCTAAGCTCTGGAAACACCATATATTTT.

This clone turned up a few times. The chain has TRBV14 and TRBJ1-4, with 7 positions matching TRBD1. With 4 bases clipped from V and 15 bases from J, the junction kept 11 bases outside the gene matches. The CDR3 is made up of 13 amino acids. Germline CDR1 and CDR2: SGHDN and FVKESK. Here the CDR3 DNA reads TGTGCCAGCAGCCCATGGACAGGCGGAAAGTTGTTTTTT. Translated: CASSPWTGGKLFF.

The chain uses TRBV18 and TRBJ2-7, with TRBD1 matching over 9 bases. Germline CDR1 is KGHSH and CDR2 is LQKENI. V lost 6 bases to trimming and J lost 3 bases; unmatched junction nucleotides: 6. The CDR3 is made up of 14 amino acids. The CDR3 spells CASSSGQGIYEQYV. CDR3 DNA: TGTGCCAGCTCCTCGGGACAGGGAATCTACGAGCAGTACGTC.

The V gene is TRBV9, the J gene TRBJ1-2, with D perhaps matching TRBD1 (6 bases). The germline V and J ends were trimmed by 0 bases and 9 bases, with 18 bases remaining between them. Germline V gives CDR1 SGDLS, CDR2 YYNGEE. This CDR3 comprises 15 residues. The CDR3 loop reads CASSVDSGASRRYTF. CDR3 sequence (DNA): TGTGCCAGCAGCGTAGATTCAGGGGCGTCTAGGCGCTACACCTTC.

The CDR3 here is CASSLAEGTGAGEQYF. The CDR3 DNA is TGCGCCAGCAGCTTGGCCGAGGGGACAGGGGCCGGCGAGCAGTACTTC. The chain couples TRBV5-1 to TRBJ2-7, with TRBD1 identical over 10 bases. There are 16 residues in the CDR3. Germline-derived CDR1 and CDR2 are SGHRS and YFSETQ. V dropped 0 bases and J dropped 6; count of bases not matched to a gene: 9.

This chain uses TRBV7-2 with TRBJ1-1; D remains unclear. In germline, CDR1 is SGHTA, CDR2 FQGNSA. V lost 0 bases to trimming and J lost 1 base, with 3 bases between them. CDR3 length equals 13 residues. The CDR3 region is CASSLAQNTEAFF. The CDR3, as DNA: TGTGCCAGCAGCTTAGCACAGAACACTGAAGCTTTCTTT.